This paragraph covers one T cell receptor (beta chain) sequence. TCRdb used MiXCR to reprocess the 5' RACE reads, holding one entry per CDR3 protein. The table records more than 450,000 distinct CDR3 sequences, roughly 18% of them present only once. The sample belongs to a study of T-cell memory formation after mild COVID-19. CDR3 length equals 15 residues. V was clipped by 5 bases and J by 0 bases, with 11 bases between them. In germline, CDR1 is LNHDA, CDR2 SQIVND (reference sequence). V and J are TRBV19 and TRBJ1-3, with unresolved D. The specimen sequenced was PBMCs or a T cell subset sorted from them (not recorded which). The sequence derives from an adult woman who had mild COVID-19 (a few samples of this study predate the infection). Cell type and time point are not known. The CDR3 sequence: CASSLEDHSGNTIYF. In nucleotides, the CDR3 is TGTGCCAGTAGTTTGGAGGACCACTCTGGAAACACCATATATTTT.